These 2 T cell receptor beta chains were sequenced from one sample in a study of STAT3 mutations in large granular lymphocyte leukemia. Study-wide results and limits: At least one immunodominant TCR beta clonotype appeared in every T-cell large granular lymphocyte leukemia patient.

Some clones are missing from TCRdb's copy, which holds only in-frame ones; the method was immunoSEQ multiplex PCR. There are roughly 2,500 clones in the sample; 50% to 75% occur only once, and 75% to 90% lies in the top ten. Antigens for these TCRs are unknown. Sequenced material: peripheral blood mononuclear cells. These receptor sequences come from a man between 60 and 75 years old with T-cell large granular lymphocyte leukemia. Some clones in this sample may be carry-over from other donors' samples.

The V call is TRBV4-3, the J call TRBJ2-3; no clear D gene. The CDR3 length is 14 residues. The V and J ends lost 0 bases and 2 bases respectively, with 6 bases between them. CDR1 and CDR2 (germline): LGHNA, YSLEER. This CDR3 reads CASSQDRHTDTQYF. The CDR3 DNA sequence: TGCGCCAGCAGCCAAGACAGGCACACAGATACGCAGTATTTT.

This chain uses TRBV5-1 with TRBJ1-2, with unresolved D. CDR1 and CDR2 from the germline V gene are SGHRS and YFSETQ. The CDR3 contains 13 residues. The germline V and J ends were trimmed by 1 base and 6 bases, with 10 bases remaining between them. The CDR3 nucleotides are TGCGCCAGCAGCTTGTCGGGTCGGGATGGCTACACCTTC. Protein sequence: CASSLSGRDGYTF.